The text below deals with one TCR beta chain. Profiled with immunoSEQ multiplex PCR; TCRdb holds only in-frame clones, not every one. The sample consists of tens of thousands of clones, roughly 90% of them appearing once. The entry originates in a study of OX40 agonist ivuxolimab in advanced cancers. The germline gives CDR1 SGHDN, CDR2 FVKESK. Trimming removed 4 bases from V and 10 bases from J; junction bases left unmatched: 14. CDR3 length: 16 residues. This chain connects TRBV14 to TRBJ1-3; 9 positions agree with TRBD1. This TCR derives from an adult with an advanced solid tumor such as melanoma, head and neck, liver or kidney cancer. The specimen was CD4+ or CD8+ T cells sorted from blood, collected in a trial of the OX40 agonist ivuxolimab. CDR3 in amino acids: CASSPSGQGLGATIYF. CDR3 nucleotides: TGTGCCAGCAGCCCATCGGGACAGGGCCTAGGAGCGACCATATATTTT.